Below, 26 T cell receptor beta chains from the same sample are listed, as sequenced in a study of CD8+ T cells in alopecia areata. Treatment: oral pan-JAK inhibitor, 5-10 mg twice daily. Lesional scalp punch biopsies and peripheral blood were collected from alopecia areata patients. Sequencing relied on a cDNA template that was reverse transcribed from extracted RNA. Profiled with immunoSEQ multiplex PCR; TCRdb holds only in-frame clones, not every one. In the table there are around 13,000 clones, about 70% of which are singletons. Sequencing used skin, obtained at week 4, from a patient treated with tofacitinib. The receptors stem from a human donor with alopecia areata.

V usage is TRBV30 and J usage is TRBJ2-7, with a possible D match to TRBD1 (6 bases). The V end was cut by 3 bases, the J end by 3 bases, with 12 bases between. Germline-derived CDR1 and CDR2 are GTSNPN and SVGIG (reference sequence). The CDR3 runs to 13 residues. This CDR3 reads CAWSEDRNYEQYF. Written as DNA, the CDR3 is TGTGCCTGGAGCGAGGACAGAAACTACGAGCAGTACTTC.

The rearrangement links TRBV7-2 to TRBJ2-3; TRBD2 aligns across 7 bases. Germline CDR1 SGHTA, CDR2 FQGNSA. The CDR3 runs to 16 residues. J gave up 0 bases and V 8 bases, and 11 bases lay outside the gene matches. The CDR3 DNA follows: TGTGCCAGCCCGGGGGACGGGGGGATCAGCACAGATACGCAGTATTTT. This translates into CASPGDGGISTDTQYF.

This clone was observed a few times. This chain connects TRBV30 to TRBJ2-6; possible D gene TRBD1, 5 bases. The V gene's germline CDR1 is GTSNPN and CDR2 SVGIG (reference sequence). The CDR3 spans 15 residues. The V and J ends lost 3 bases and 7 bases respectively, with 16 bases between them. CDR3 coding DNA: TGTGCCTGGAGCAAACAGGATAAAGGCGCCAACGTCCTGACTTTC. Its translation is CAWSKQDKGANVLTF.

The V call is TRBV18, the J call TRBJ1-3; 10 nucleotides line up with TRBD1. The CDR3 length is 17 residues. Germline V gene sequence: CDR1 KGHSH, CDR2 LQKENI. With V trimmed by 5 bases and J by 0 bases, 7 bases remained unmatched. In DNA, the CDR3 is TGTGCCAGCTCAACCACGGGACAGGGGAGCTCTGGAAACACCATATATTTT. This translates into CASSTTGQGSSGNTIYF.

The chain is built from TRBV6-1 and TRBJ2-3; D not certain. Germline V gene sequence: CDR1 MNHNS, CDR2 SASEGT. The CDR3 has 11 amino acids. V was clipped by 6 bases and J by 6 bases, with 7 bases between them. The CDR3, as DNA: TGTGCCAGCAGGAAATACGATACGCAGTATTTT. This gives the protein CASRKYDTQYF.

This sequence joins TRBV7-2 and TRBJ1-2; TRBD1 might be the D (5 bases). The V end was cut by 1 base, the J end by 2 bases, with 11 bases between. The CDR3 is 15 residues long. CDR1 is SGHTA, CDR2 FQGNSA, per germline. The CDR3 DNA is TGTGCCAGCAGCTTAGGCTTCGGGACGAACTATGGCTACACCTTC. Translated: CASSLGFGTNYGYTF. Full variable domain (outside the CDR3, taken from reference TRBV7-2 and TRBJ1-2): GAGVSQSPSNKVTEKGKDVELRCDPISGHTALYWYRQSLGQGLEFLIYFQGNSAPDKSGLPSDRFSAERTGGSVSTLTIQRTQQEDSAVYLCASSLGFGTNYGYTFGSGTRLTVV.

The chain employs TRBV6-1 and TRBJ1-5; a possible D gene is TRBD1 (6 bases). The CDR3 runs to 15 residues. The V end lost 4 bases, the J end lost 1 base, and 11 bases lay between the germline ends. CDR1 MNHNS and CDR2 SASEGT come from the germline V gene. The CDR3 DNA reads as TGTGCCAGCAGTGTGTCGCAGGGGAGCAATCAGCCCCAGCATTTT. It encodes CASSVSQGSNQPQHF.

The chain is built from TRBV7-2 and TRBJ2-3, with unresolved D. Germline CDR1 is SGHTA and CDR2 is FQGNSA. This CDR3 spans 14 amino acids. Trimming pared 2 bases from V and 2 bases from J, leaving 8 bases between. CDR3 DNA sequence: TGTGCCAGCAGCTTATGGTCTCACACAGATACGCAGTATTTT. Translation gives CASSLWSHTDTQYF.

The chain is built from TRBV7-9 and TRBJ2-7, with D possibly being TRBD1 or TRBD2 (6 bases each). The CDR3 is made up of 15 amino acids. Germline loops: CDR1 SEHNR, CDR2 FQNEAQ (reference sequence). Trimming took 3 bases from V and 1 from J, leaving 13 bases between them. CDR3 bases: TGTGCCAGCAGCTTCGCTGGGGGGCGGTCCTACGAGCAGTACTTC. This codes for CASSFAGGRSYEQYF.

The CDR3 nucleotides read TGCGCCAGCAGCTTGGAACAGGAAAACAATCAGCCCCAGCATTTT. This codes for CASSLEQENNQPQHF. V and J are TRBV5-1 and TRBJ1-5, with D perhaps matching TRBD1 (5 bases). Germline values: CDR1 SGHRS, CDR2 YFSETQ. Trimming left V 0 bases short and J 3 bases short, with 10 bases between. The CDR3 runs 15 residues.

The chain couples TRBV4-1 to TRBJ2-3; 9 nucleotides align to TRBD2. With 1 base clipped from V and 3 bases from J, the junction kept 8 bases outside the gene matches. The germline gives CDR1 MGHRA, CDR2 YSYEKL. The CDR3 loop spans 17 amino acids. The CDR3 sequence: CASSQGRRGGGTDTQYF. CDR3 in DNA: TGCGCCAGCAGCCAAGGACGGCGGGGGGGTGGAACAGATACGCAGTATTTT.

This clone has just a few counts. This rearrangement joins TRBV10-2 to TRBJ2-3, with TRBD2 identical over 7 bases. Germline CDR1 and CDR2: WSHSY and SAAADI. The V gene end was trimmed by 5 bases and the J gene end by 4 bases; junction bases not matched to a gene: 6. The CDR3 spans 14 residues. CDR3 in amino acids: CASSYSGSADTQYF. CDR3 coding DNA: TGCGCCAGCAGTTATAGCGGGTCGGCAGATACGCAGTATTTT.

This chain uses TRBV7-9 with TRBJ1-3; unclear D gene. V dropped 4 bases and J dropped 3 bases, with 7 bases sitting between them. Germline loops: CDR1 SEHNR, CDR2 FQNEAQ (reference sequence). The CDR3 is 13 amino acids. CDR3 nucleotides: TGTGCCAGCAGCTCCGTCGTTGGAAACACCATATATTTT. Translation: CASSSVVGNTIYF.

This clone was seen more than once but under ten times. The CDR3 sequence is CASSLGDNLINSPLHF. In DNA, the CDR3 is TGTGCCAGCAGCTTAGGAGACAACCTTATTAATTCACCCCTCCACTTT. The chain couples TRBV7-3 to TRBJ1-6; D is unresolved. The CDR3 sequence is 16 residues long. The V end lost 2 bases, the J end lost 6 bases, and 14 bases lay between the germline ends. CDR1 is SGHTA and CDR2 is FQGTGA in the germline V gene.

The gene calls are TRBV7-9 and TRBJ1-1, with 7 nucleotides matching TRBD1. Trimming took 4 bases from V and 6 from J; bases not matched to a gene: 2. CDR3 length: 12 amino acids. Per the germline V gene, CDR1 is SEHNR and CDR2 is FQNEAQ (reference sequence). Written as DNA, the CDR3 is TGTGCCAGCAGCTGGACAGGCCCTGAAGCTTTCTTT. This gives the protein CASSWTGPEAFF.

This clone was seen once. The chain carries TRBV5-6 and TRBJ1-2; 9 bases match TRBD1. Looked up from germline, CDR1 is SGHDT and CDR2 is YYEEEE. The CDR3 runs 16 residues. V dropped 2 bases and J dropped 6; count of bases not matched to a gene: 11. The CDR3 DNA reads TGTGCCAGCAGCTTCTGGACCTTGACAGGGGGTGATGGCTACACCTTC. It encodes CASSFWTLTGGDGYTF.

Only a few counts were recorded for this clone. CDR3 coding DNA: TGTGCCAGCAGCGCCGAGGGCGATACGCAGTATTTT. Translated, it gives CASSAEGDTQYF. The rearrangement links TRBV5-4 to TRBJ2-3; D possibly corresponds to TRBD2 (5 bases). Germline V gene lookup returns CDR1 SGHNT and CDR2 YYREEE (reference sequence). This CDR3 contains 12 residues. V was clipped by 4 bases and J by 6 bases, with 9 bases between them.

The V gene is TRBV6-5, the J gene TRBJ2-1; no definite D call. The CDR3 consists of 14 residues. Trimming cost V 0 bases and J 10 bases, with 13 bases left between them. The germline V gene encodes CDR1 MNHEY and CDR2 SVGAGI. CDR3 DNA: TGTGCCAGCAGTTACTCTCGAAGGTTCGGAGAGCAGTTCTTC. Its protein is CASSYSRRFGEQFF.

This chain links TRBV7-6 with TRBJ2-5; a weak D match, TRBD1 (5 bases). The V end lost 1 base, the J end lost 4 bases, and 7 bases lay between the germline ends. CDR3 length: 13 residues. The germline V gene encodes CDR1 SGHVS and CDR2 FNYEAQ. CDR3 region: CASSLEGVETQYF. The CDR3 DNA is TGTGCCAGCAGCTTAGAAGGGGTAGAGACCCAGTACTTC.

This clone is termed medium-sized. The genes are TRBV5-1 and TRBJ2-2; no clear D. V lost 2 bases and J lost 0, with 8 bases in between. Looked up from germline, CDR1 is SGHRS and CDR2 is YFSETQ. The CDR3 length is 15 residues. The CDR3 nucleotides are TGCGCCAGCAGCTTCTCCACTTCGAACACCGGGGAGCTGTTTTTT. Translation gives CASSFSTSNTGELFF.

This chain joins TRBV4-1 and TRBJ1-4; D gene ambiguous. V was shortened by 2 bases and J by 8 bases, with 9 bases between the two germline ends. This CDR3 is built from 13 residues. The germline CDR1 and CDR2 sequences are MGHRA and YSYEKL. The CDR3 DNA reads TGCGCCAGCAGCCAATGGCGAAGGGAAAAACTGTTTTTT. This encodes CASSQWRREKLFF.

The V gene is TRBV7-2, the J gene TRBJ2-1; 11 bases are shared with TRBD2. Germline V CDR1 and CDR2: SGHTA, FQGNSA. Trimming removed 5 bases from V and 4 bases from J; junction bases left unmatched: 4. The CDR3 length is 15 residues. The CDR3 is CASSLTSGGYNEQFF. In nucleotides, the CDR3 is TGTGCCAGCAGCCTTACTAGCGGGGGTTACAATGAGCAGTTCTTC.

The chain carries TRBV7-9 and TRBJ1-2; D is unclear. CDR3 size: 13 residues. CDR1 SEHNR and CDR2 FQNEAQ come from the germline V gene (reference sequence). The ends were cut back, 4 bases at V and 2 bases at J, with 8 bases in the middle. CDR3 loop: CASSSTSNYGYTF. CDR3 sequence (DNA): TGTGCCAGCAGCTCGACAAGCAACTATGGCTACACCTTC.

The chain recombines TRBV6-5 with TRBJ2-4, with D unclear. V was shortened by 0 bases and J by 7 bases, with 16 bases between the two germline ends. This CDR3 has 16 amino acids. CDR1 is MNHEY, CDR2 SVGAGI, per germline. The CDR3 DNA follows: TGTGCCAGCAGTTACTCAACTTTGAGTACCGGGAACATTCAGTACTTC. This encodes CASSYSTLSTGNIQYF.

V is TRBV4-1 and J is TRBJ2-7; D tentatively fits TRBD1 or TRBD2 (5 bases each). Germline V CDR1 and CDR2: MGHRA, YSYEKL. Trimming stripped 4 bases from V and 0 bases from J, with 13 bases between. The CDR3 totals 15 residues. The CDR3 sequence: CASSRGPGGSYEQYF. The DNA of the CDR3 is TGCGCCAGCAGCCGGGGCCCAGGAGGCTCCTACGAGCAGTACTTC.

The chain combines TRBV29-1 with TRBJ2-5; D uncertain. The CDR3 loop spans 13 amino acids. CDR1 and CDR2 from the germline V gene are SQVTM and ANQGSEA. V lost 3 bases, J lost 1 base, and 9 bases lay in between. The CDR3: CSVELNPQETQYF. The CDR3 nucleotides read TGCAGCGTTGAGTTGAACCCCCAAGAGACCCAGTACTTC.